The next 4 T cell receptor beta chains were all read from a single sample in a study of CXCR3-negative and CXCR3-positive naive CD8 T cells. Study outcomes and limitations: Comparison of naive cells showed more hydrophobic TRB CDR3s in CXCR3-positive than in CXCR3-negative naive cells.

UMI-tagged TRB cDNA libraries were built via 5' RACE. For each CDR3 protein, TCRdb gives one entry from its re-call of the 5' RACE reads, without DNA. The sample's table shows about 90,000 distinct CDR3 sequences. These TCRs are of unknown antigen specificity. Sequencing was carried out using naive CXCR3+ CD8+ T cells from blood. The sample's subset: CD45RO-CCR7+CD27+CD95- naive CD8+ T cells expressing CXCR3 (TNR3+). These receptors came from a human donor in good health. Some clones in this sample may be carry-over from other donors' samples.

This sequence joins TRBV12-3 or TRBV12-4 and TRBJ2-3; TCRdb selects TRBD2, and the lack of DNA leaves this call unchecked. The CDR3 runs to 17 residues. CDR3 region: CASSFGPSGSALLGQYF.

The CDR3 here is CASSKRTGHAPYEQYF. The rearrangement uses TRBV7-9 and TRBJ2-7; the D call from TCRdb, TRBD1, cannot be confirmed without DNA. The germline gives CDR1 SEHNR, CDR2 FQNEAQ (reference sequence). The CDR3 runs to 16 residues.

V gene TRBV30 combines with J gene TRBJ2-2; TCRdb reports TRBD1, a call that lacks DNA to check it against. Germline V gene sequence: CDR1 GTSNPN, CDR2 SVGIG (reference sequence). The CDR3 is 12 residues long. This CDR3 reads CAWGTGQGYHKF.

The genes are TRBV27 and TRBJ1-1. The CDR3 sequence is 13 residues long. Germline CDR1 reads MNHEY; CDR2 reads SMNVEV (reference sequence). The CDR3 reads CASSFGLNTEAFF.